A single sample gave rise to the 27 T cell receptor beta chains below, sequenced in a study of graft-versus-host responses after intestinal transplantation. Here immunoSEQ multiplex PCR was the method, and the copy in TCRdb shows in-frame clones only, minus some. There are about 110,000 clones in the sample; 80% to 95% occur only once, and around 0.55% lies in the top ten. These TCRs' antigens remain unknown. The sample consisted of unstimulated CD8+ T cells sorted from spleen or lymph node cells, taken before intestinal transplant. The receptors stem from a human donor who received an intestinal transplant.

The rearrangement links TRBV9 to TRBJ1-2, with 9 positions matching TRBD1. Germline lookup yields CDR1 SGDLS and CDR2 YYNGEE. This CDR3 is built from 13 residues. V was clipped by 4 bases and J by 6 bases; unmatched bases: 4. The chain's CDR3 is CASSPDRGNGYTF. CDR3 DNA sequence: TGTGCCAGCAGCCCGGACAGGGGTAATGGCTACACCTTC.

The V gene is TRBV5-1, the J gene TRBJ2-7, with 8 bases matching TRBD2. V gave up 2 bases and J gave up 6 bases; unmatched junction bases: 10. Germline lookup yields CDR1 SGHRS and CDR2 YFSETQ. The CDR3 has 15 amino acids. The CDR3 bases are TGCGCCAGCAGCTTAAGCCGGGGGGGGGTCGGCGAGCAGTACTTC. This sequence encodes CASSLSRGGVGEQYF.

This chain links TRBV7-3 with TRBJ2-3, with 14 bases aligning to TRBD2. CDR1 SGHTA and CDR2 FQGTGA come from the germline V gene. Trimming took 2 bases from V and 6 from J; bases not matched to a gene: 4. This CDR3 region has 16 residues. CDR3 region: CASSLGLAGGRDTQYF. The CDR3 bases are TGTGCCAGCAGCTTAGGACTAGCGGGAGGTCGCGATACGCAGTATTTT.

The chain joins TRBV19 to TRBJ1-5; possible D gene TRBD1, 5 bases. Trimming stripped 9 bases from V and 3 bases from J, with 15 bases between. CDR1 is LNHDA and CDR2 is SQIVND in the germline V gene (reference sequence). The CDR3 contains 14 residues. The CDR3 loop is CASGGGGNNQPQHF. The CDR3 bases are TGTGCCAGCGGGGGGGGAGGGAACAATCAGCCCCAGCATTTT.

The rearrangement uses TRBV5-1 and TRBJ2-7, with D possibly matching TRBD2 (5 bases). From germline, CDR1 is SGHRS and CDR2 YFSETQ. The CDR3 has 16 amino acids. V was pared by 2 bases and J by 1 base, with 16 bases between. The CDR3 reads CASSLGSARPSYEQYF. The CDR3 region has the DNA TGCGCCAGCAGCTTAGGTAGCGCCCGGCCTTCCTACGAGCAGTACTTC. The variable domain in full, with the rest retrieved from reference TRBV5-1 and TRBJ2-7, is KAGVTQTPRYLIKTRGQQVTLSCSPISGHRSVSWYQQTPGQGLQFLFEYFSETQRNKGNFPGRFSGRQFSNSRSEMNVSTLELGDSALYLCASSLGSARPSYEQYFGPGTRLTVT.

Worth noting for this clone: The same CDR3 is also encoded by other DNA sequences in this sample. The J gene is TRBJ2-2, the V gene TRBV5-6; no reliable D call. V lost 1 base to trimming and J lost 2 bases, with 0 bases between them. This CDR3 is built from 12 residues. CDR1 SGHDT and CDR2 YYEEEE come from the germline V gene. CDR3 in DNA: TGTGCCAGCAGCTTGAACACCGGGGAGCTGTTTTTT. This gives the protein CASSLNTGELFF. Supplemented by reference TRBV5-6 and TRBJ2-2, the full variable domain reads DAGVTQSPTHLIKTRGQQVTLRCSPKSGHDTVSWYQQALGQGPQFIFQYYEEEERQRGNFPDRFSGHQFPNYSSELNVNALLLGDSALYLCASSLNTGELFFGEGSRLTVL.

V and J are TRBV9 and TRBJ2-7; maybe TRBD1 (5 bases). The V gene's germline CDR1 is SGDLS and CDR2 YYNGEE. V dropped 4 bases and J dropped 0 bases, with 14 bases sitting between them. The CDR3 runs 15 residues. The CDR3 DNA follows: TGTGCCAGCAGCCCGGAAGGGGAAAGCTCCTACGAGCAGTACTTC. Encoded protein: CASSPEGESSYEQYF.

A remark on this clone: Other DNA sequences within the sample encode an identical CDR3. The chain uses TRBV4-1 and TRBJ2-7; D gene uncertain. Trimming stripped 1 base from V and 4 bases from J, with 8 bases between. Germline V gene lookup returns CDR1 MGHRA and CDR2 YSYEKL. The CDR3 covers 13 residues. CDR3 DNA: TGCGCCAGCAGCCAAGGGACGGGTTACGAGCAGTACTTC. Translated, it gives CASSQGTGYEQYF.

The chain couples TRBV15 to TRBJ1-1; D remains unclear. V was trimmed by 5 bases and J by 1 base, leaving 5 bases between them. Germline V lookup: CDR1 LNHNV, CDR2 YYDKDF (reference sequence). This CDR3 has 12 amino acids. The CDR3 DNA is TGTGCCACCAGCTGGAGGAACACTGAAGCTTTCTTT. Translating gives CATSWRNTEAFF.

J is TRBJ1-2 and V is TRBV5-5; 7 nucleotides align to TRBD1. The ends lost 0 bases at V and 1 base at J; junction bases unmatched: 9. CDR1 and CDR2 (germline): SGHKS, YYEKEE (reference sequence). This CDR3 spans 17 amino acids. CDR3 loop: CASSLAPGDSYNYGYTF. CDR3 nucleotide sequence: TGTGCCAGCAGCTTGGCCCCCGGGGACAGCTATAACTATGGCTACACCTTC.

V usage is TRBV29-1 and J usage is TRBJ2-7; 7 bases line up with TRBD1. The germline V gene has CDR1 SQVTM and CDR2 ANQGSEA. The CDR3 extends over 14 amino acids. Trimming at V came to 6 bases and at J to 0 bases, leaving 8 bases not matched to a gene. The CDR3 sequence is CSVRPGQSSYEQYF. CDR3 bases: TGCAGCGTACGCCCGGGACAGAGCTCCTACGAGCAGTACTTC.

The chain has TRBV30 and TRBJ2-7; D is possibly TRBD1 (5 bases). Per germline, CDR1 GTSNPN and CDR2 SVGIG (reference sequence). This CDR3 contains 12 residues. With 5 bases removed from V and 5 bases from J, the gap between germline ends came to 13 bases. CDR3 DNA sequence: TGTGCCTGGGGGTTTAAGGGGAACGAGCAGTACTTC. It is translated as CAWGFKGNEQYF.

The chain links TRBV7-9 to TRBJ2-5; a weak D match, TRBD2 (6 bases). V lost 7 bases and J lost 4, with 10 bases in between. Germline lookup yields CDR1 SEHNR and CDR2 FQNEAQ (reference sequence). The CDR3 runs to 12 residues. The CDR3: CASNRAGETQYF. CDR3 nucleotides: TGTGCCAGCAATCGAGCGGGAGAGACCCAGTACTTC.

The table lists this clone with a count of one. The chain couples TRBV5-5 to TRBJ2-7; D is unclear. The CDR3 has 13 residues. Trimming took 0 bases from V and 2 from J, leaving 6 bases between them. Germline values: CDR1 SGHKS, CDR2 YYEKEE (reference sequence). CDR3 region: CASSLVLAYEQYF. CDR3 coding DNA: TGTGCCAGCAGCTTGGTACTGGCCTACGAGCAGTACTTC.

The chain employs TRBV7-9 and TRBJ2-7; D is ambiguous. The CDR3 totals 12 residues. Germline assignment: CDR1 SEHNR and CDR2 FQNEAQ (reference sequence). The ends were cut back, 2 bases at V and 3 bases at J, with 5 bases in the middle. This CDR3 is CASSLSYYEQYF. The CDR3 region has the DNA TGTGCCAGCAGCTTATCCTACTACGAGCAGTACTTC.

V is TRBV7-6 and J is TRBJ2-2; 16 bases fit TRBD2. V lost 5 bases, J lost 6 bases, and 6 bases stayed unmatched. CDR1 is SGHVS and CDR2 is FNYEAQ in the germline V gene. The CDR3 contains 17 residues. CDR3 sequence: CASSPSGTSGRAGELFF. CDR3 coding DNA: TGTGCCAGCAGCCCCTCCGGGACTAGCGGGAGGGCCGGGGAGCTGTTTTTT.

This clone has a single count. This chain uses TRBV6-5 with TRBJ2-7; possible D gene TRBD2, 5 bases. The germline gives CDR1 MNHEY, CDR2 SVGAGI. Trimming pared 2 bases from V and 2 bases from J, leaving 16 bases between. This CDR3 spans 16 amino acids. The CDR3 nucleotides read TGTGCCAGCAGTTACCGGGGTGGTGAGGGAACCTACGAGCAGTACTTC. It is translated as CASSYRGGEGTYEQYF.

The chain combines TRBV9 with TRBJ2-1; D perhaps matches TRBD2 (5 bases). CDR1 and CDR2 from the germline V gene are SGDLS and YYNGEE. This CDR3 spans 16 amino acids. Trimming removed 2 bases at V and 0 bases at J, with 12 bases between. CDR3 region: CASSVKDSSSYNEQFF. The CDR3, as DNA: TGTGCCAGCAGCGTGAAGGACTCGAGCTCCTACAATGAGCAGTTCTTC. The full variable domain, its missing parts supplied by reference TRBV9 and TRBJ2-1, is DSGVTQTPKHLITATGQRVTLRCSPRSGDLSVYWYQQSLDQGLQFLIQYYNGEERAKGNILERFSAQQFPDLHSELNLSSLELGDSALYFCASSVKDSSSYNEQFFGPGTRLTVL.

V gene TRBV27 combines with J gene TRBJ2-1, with 10 bases that match TRBD2. This CDR3 contains 18 residues. V lost 7 bases, J lost 0 bases, and 12 bases stayed unmatched. Germline V lookup: CDR1 MNHEY, CDR2 SMNVEV (reference sequence). The CDR3 DNA is TGTGCCAGCACCCCTGGACTAGCGGATATAATCTCCTACAATGAGCAGTTCTTC. Encoded protein: CASTPGLADIISYNEQFF.

This chain joins TRBV19 and TRBJ2-1, with TRBD2 identical over 7 bases. J lost 9 bases, V lost 5 bases, and 13 bases had no gene match. CDR3 length: 15 amino acids. CDR1 is LNHDA and CDR2 is SQIVND in the germline V gene (reference sequence). In DNA form, the CDR3 reads TGTGCCAGTAGTCCCGCCTTCGGCGGGAGCCTTGAGCAGTTCTTC. This translates into CASSPAFGGSLEQFF.

The chain recombines TRBV7-8 with TRBJ2-1; 11 bases map to TRBD2. V shed 7 bases, J shed 0 bases, and the junction held 5 bases outside the gene matches. CDR3 length: 16 amino acids. Germline-derived CDR1 and CDR2 are SGHVS and FQNEAQ. CDR3 loop: CASNLAGGLSYNEQFF. The CDR3 DNA reads as TGTGCCAGCAACCTAGCGGGAGGCCTCTCCTACAATGAGCAGTTCTTC.

The chain is built from TRBV27 and TRBJ2-7, with a tentative D call TRBD1 (6 bases). This CDR3 has 13 amino acids. With 2 bases removed from V and 2 bases from J, the gap between germline ends came to 7 bases. Germline CDR1 reads MNHEY; CDR2 reads SMNVEV (reference sequence). CDR3 nucleotide sequence: TGTGCCAGCAGTTTACAGGGGCCCTACGAGCAGTACTTC. It translates to CASSLQGPYEQYF.

This clone was observed once. The V and J genes are TRBV19 and TRBJ2-7; 11 bases agree with TRBD2. The CDR3 loop spans 14 amino acids. The germline CDR1 and CDR2 sequences are LNHDA and SQIVND (reference sequence). The V and J ends lost 4 bases and 5 bases, in that order; junction bases with no gene match: 4. The CDR3 DNA follows: TGTGCCAGTAGTACACTAGCGGGAGTGGACGAGCAGTACTTC. Translation gives CASSTLAGVDEQYF.

The V and J genes are TRBV9 and TRBJ1-2; D possibly corresponds to TRBD1 (5 bases). The germline CDR1 and CDR2 sequences are SGDLS and YYNGEE. The ends were cut back, 3 bases at V and 4 bases at J, with 10 bases in the middle. The CDR3 totals 13 residues. The DNA for the CDR3 is TGTGCCAGCAGCGGGACACCCAGCTATGGCTACACCTTC. It translates to CASSGTPSYGYTF.

The genes are TRBV28 and TRBJ2-6; possibly TRBD1 or TRBD2 for D (5 bases each). V lost 6 bases and J 4 bases, leaving 19 bases between the germline ends. CDR3 length: 17 residues. Germline V lookup: CDR1 MDHEN, CDR2 SYDVKM. The CDR3, as DNA: TGTGCCAGCAGCGAGGGGTTGAGGGGCGACGGGGCCAACGTCCTGACTTTC. Translating it yields CASSEGLRGDGANVLTF.

The chain employs TRBV19 and TRBJ2-7; D is perhaps TRBD1 or TRBD2 (7 bases each). V was clipped by 3 bases and J by 0 bases, with 12 bases between them. CDR1 is LNHDA, CDR2 SQIVND, per germline (reference sequence). The CDR3 runs 15 residues. DNA for the CDR3: TGTGCCAGTAGTATTGCGGGGGACAGCTCCTACGAGCAGTACTTC. This codes for CASSIAGDSSYEQYF.

This chain connects TRBV27 to TRBJ2-2; TRBD2 is a possible D gene (5 bases). The CDR3 totals 17 residues. Trimming shortened V by 8 bases and J by 6 bases, and 25 bases separated the two germline ends. Germline CDR1 is MNHEY and CDR2 is SMNVEV (reference sequence). DNA for the CDR3: TGTGCCAGCCGGTCTTATTGGGCCGAGGGCCGGGCCGGGGAGCTGTTTTTT. It specifies CASRSYWAEGRAGELFF.